Each of the 30 T cell receptor beta chains below was sequenced from the same sample in a study of blood T cell repertoires in COVID-19. Here immunoSEQ multiplex PCR was the method, and the copy in TCRdb shows in-frame clones only, minus some. The table has roughly 40,000 clones, 85% seen once. The sample consisted of peripheral blood. The receptors shown here come from a human donor in a cohort sampled during active COVID-19.

J is TRBJ2-5 and V is TRBV30; D might be TRBD2 (6 bases). The V and J ends lost 3 bases and 2 bases respectively, with 7 bases between them. The germline CDR1 and CDR2 sequences are GTSNPN and SVGIG (reference sequence). The CDR3 is made up of 12 amino acids. The DNA of the CDR3 is TGTGCCTGGAGACGGGGGCAAGAGACCCAGTACTTC. It translates to CAWRRGQETQYF.

This chain links TRBV10-2 with TRBJ1-5, with a possible D match to TRBD1 (6 bases). The CDR3 sequence is 13 residues long. Germline CDR1 is WSHSY and CDR2 is SAAADI. Trimming cost V 6 bases and J 4 bases, with 10 bases left between them. CDR3 in DNA: TGCGCCAGCAGGGTGGGGGCTAATCAGCCCCAGCATTTT. Its protein product is CASRVGANQPQHF.

The CDR3 reads CASSQLAGNHEQYF. CDR3 bases: TGTGCCAGCAGCCAACTAGCGGGGAACCACGAGCAGTACTTC. The rearrangement uses TRBV3-1 (or the pseudogene TRBV3-2) and TRBJ2-7; the match to TRBD2 covers 9 bases. The CDR3 consists of 14 residues. The V gene end was trimmed by 2 bases and the J gene end by 5 bases; junction bases not matched to a gene: 4. Germline V gene sequence: CDR1 LGHDT, CDR2 YNNKEL (reference sequence).

This clone came up a few times. V usage is TRBV13 and J usage is TRBJ2-2, with D unresolved. The CDR3 loop spans 14 amino acids. Germline CDR1 PRHDT, CDR2 FYEKMQ (reference sequence). V was shortened by 3 bases and J by 7 bases, with 12 bases between the two germline ends. The CDR3 protein is CASSLEMLGGELFF. The CDR3 nucleotides read TGTGCCAGCAGCTTGGAGATGCTTGGCGGGGAGCTGTTTTTT. Full variable domain (rest looked up from reference TRBV13 and TRBJ2-2): AAGVIQSPRHLIKEKRETATLKCYPIPRHDTVYWYQQGPGQDPQFLISFYEKMQSDKGSIPDRFSAQQFSDYHSELNMSSLELGDSALYFCASSLEMLGGELFFGEGSRLTVL.

The rearrangement uses TRBV7-3 and TRBJ2-1; maybe TRBD2 (5 bases). V was clipped by 2 bases and J by 0 bases, with 14 bases between them. CDR1 and CDR2 (germline): SGHTA, FQGTGA. This CDR3 contains 17 residues. CDR3 DNA sequence: TGTGCCAGCAGCTTAGGTCGGACGGGGAGCTCCTACAATGAGCAGTTCTTC. Translated: CASSLGRTGSSYNEQFF.

This clone occurred a few times. The rearrangement joins TRBV27 to TRBJ2-7; 10 nucleotides agree with TRBD1. The CDR3 runs 14 residues. Per the germline V gene, CDR1 is MNHEY and CDR2 is SMNVEV (reference sequence). Trimming took 6 bases from V and 5 from J; bases not matched to a gene: 7. CDR3 protein: CASRPGTGVHEQYF. CDR3 DNA: TGTGCCAGCAGACCAGGGACAGGGGTACACGAGCAGTACTTC.

This clone was detected a few times. The CDR3: CASSEEVGRWGTDTQYF. The CDR3 nucleotides are TGCGCCAGCAGTGAAGAAGTCGGGAGGTGGGGCACAGATACGCAGTATTTT. The chain links TRBV10-2 to TRBJ2-3, with 7 bases identical to TRBD2. Germline V gives CDR1 WSHSY, CDR2 SAAADI. The CDR3 runs 17 residues. With V trimmed by 3 bases and J by 1 base, 10 bases remained unmatched.

The chain employs TRBV27 and TRBJ2-5; 8 bases fit TRBD1. Germline V gives CDR1 MNHEY, CDR2 SMNVEV (reference sequence). Trimming took 6 bases from V and 5 from J; bases not matched to a gene: 11. The CDR3 is 15 residues long. CDR3: CASRLGRQGWETQYF. The CDR3 DNA is TGTGCCAGCAGATTAGGGAGACAGGGGTGGGAGACCCAGTACTTC.

The rearrangement uses TRBV24-1 and TRBJ2-3; 9 bases fit TRBD2. The V gene end was trimmed by 2 bases and the J gene end by 3 bases; junction bases not matched to a gene: 23. The length of the CDR3 is 22 residues. The germline CDR1 and CDR2 sequences are KGHDR and SFDVKD. This CDR3 is CATSDSRGGHTTSGFGTDTQYF. The CDR3 nucleotides read TGTGCCACCAGTGATTCGAGGGGGGGACACACGACTAGCGGCTTTGGTACAGATACGCAGTATTTT.

The V call is TRBV4-1, the J call TRBJ1-2; D is unresolved. Germline V gives CDR1 MGHRA, CDR2 YSYEKL. CDR3 size: 17 residues. V lost 6 bases and J lost 3, with 23 bases in between. The CDR3 DNA sequence: TGCGCCAGCAGACAGATACCAAGGCGGGTAGGAGACTATGGCTACACCTTC. This codes for CASRQIPRRVGDYGYTF.

This chain connects TRBV19 to TRBJ1-1, with 7 bases matching TRBD1. Germline V gives CDR1 LNHDA, CDR2 SQIVND (reference sequence). The CDR3 loop spans 14 amino acids. The J segment lost 4 bases and the V segment lost 6 bases, leaving 8 bases of the junction unmatched. The CDR3 sequence: CASSGLQGRTEAFF. The CDR3 DNA reads TGTGCCAGTAGCGGTCTACAGGGGCGCACTGAAGCTTTCTTT.

Only a few counts were recorded for this clone. This CDR3 reads CASSMTGNSVEAFF. In nucleotides, the CDR3 is TGTGCCAGTAGTATGACAGGGAACTCAGTAGAAGCTTTCTTT. This chain connects TRBV19 to TRBJ1-1, with 7 nucleotides matching TRBD1. V shed 3 bases and J 8 bases; nucleotides not matched to a gene: 9. CDR1 is LNHDA, CDR2 SQIVND, per germline (reference sequence). The CDR3 contains 14 residues.

V gene TRBV5-5 combines with J gene TRBJ2-7, with D maybe TRBD2 (6 bases). Germline CDR1 is SGHKS and CDR2 is YYEKEE (reference sequence). This CDR3 contains 16 residues. Trimming stripped 3 bases from V and 0 bases from J, with 16 bases between. The CDR3 region is CASSWRDGLRSYEQYF. The CDR3 nucleotides are TGTGCCAGCAGCTGGAGGGACGGGCTTCGCTCCTACGAGCAGTACTTC.

This CDR3 reads CASSLALQPGGYTF. The CDR3 DNA follows: TGCGCCAGCAGCTTGGCCCTTCAACCGGGGGGCTACACCTTC. The chain is built from TRBV5-1 and TRBJ1-2; D remains ambiguous. The CDR3 consists of 14 residues. Germline CDR1 reads SGHRS; CDR2 reads YFSETQ. V dropped 0 bases and J dropped 8 bases, with 14 bases sitting between them. The variable domain in full, with the rest retrieved from reference TRBV5-1 and TRBJ1-2, is KAGVTQTPRYLIKTRGQQVTLSCSPISGHRSVSWYQQTPGQGLQFLFEYFSETQRNKGNFPGRFSGRQFSNSRSEMNVSTLELGDSALYLCASSLALQPGGYTFGSGTRLTVV.

This clone was seen once. V usage is TRBV5-1 and J usage is TRBJ2-3; D is undetermined. The CDR3 covers 11 residues. V lost 2 bases, J lost 9 bases, and 7 bases lay in between. CDR1 SGHRS and CDR2 YFSETQ come from the germline V gene. As DNA, the CDR3 is TGCGCCAGCAGCTTAGGAGACACGCAGTATTTT. The encoded protein is CASSLGDTQYF.

The CDR3: CASSPQGNTEAFF. The CDR3 DNA follows: TGTGCCAGCAGCCCACAGGGGAACACTGAAGCTTTCTTT. The J gene is TRBJ1-1, the V gene TRBV5-4; perhaps TRBD1 as D (6 bases). The CDR3 extends over 13 amino acids. Trimming pared 4 bases from V and 1 base from J, leaving 8 bases between. The germline gives CDR1 SGHNT, CDR2 YYREEE (reference sequence).

This rearrangement joins TRBV19 to TRBJ1-1; the D is unclear. The CDR3 is made up of 14 amino acids. Trimming stripped 5 bases from V and 1 base from J, with 11 bases between. Germline values: CDR1 LNHDA, CDR2 SQIVND (reference sequence). CDR3 DNA: TGTGCCAGTAGTCCCGCCCCGAGGAACACTGAAGCTTTCTTT. Amino acids: CASSPAPRNTEAFF.

The chain is built from TRBV6-2 or TRBV6-3 and TRBJ2-5; 11 bases are a match to TRBD1. Germline loops: CDR1 MNHEY, CDR2 SVGEGT. CDR3 size: 17 residues. The V and J ends lost 0 bases and 0 bases, in that order; junction bases with no gene match: 3. This CDR3 is CASSYSRDRGYQETQYF. CDR3 coding DNA: TGTGCCAGCAGTTACTCACGGGACAGGGGGTACCAAGAGACCCAGTACTTC.

The V gene is TRBV6-4, the J gene TRBJ1-3, with D perhaps matching TRBD1 (5 bases). CDR3 size: 15 residues. CDR1 and CDR2 (germline): MRHNA, SNTAGT. Between the trimmed V and J ends, which lost 2 bases and 5 bases, there was a span of 13 bases. This CDR3 reads CASSDVSGERNTIYF. The DNA of the CDR3 is TGTGCCAGCAGTGACGTGTCGGGGGAGAGAAACACCATATATTTT.

The chain couples TRBV30 to TRBJ2-7, with 9 bases matching TRBD1. V trimming: 5 bases; J trimming: 10 bases; junction bases outside the gene matches: 24. The CDR3 sequence is 17 residues long. Germline V gene sequence: CDR1 GTSNPN, CDR2 SVGIG (reference sequence). The CDR3 DNA is TGTGCCTGGCAGGACAGGGGACTCCTACGAGCTAGTGGAAGACAGTACTTC. This sequence encodes CAWQDRGLLRASGRQYF.

The chain links TRBV5-1 to TRBJ1-1; D possibly corresponds to TRBD1 (6 bases). Per germline, CDR1 SGHRS and CDR2 YFSETQ. V was cut by 0 bases and J by 4 bases, with 10 bases left in between. The CDR3 sequence is 14 residues long. In DNA, the CDR3 is TGCGCCAGCAGCTTGGGCCAGGGGTTCACTGAAGCTTTCTTT. The encoded protein is CASSLGQGFTEAFF.

In its sample, this clone was seen once. The genes are TRBV3-1 (or the pseudogene TRBV3-2) and TRBJ2-2; TRBD1 aligns across 9 bases. Germline CDR1 reads LGHDT; CDR2 reads YNNKEL (reference sequence). This CDR3 has 17 amino acids. The V gene end was trimmed by 3 bases and the J gene end by 2 bases; junction bases not matched to a gene: 7. The DNA for the CDR3 is TGTGCCAGCAGCCAGTACGGGACAGGGACTAACACCGGGGAGCTGTTTTTT. The encoded protein is CASSQYGTGTNTGELFF.

This chain links TRBV11-2 with TRBJ2-5; possibly TRBD1 for D (5 bases). Germline CDR1 SGHAT, CDR2 FQNNGV. There are 14 residues in the CDR3. Trimming shortened V by 5 bases and J by 5 bases, and 15 bases separated the two germline ends. The CDR3 DNA follows: TGTGCCAGCAGCCCACAGGACCGGGTGGAGACCCAGTACTTC. This translates into CASSPQDRVETQYF.

CDR3 protein: CASSLSSGGYNEQFF. DNA of the CDR3: TGCGCCAGCAGCTTGAGTAGCGGGGGATACAATGAGCAGTTCTTC. The genes are TRBV5-1 and TRBJ2-1, with 9 bases lining up with TRBD2. CDR1 is SGHRS and CDR2 is YFSETQ in the germline V gene. There are 15 residues in the CDR3. V dropped 1 base and J dropped 4; count of bases not matched to a gene: 3.

The chain has TRBV19 and TRBJ2-2; D is possibly TRBD1 (5 bases). The V gene's germline CDR1 is LNHDA and CDR2 SQIVND (reference sequence). V was trimmed by 5 bases and J by 0 bases, leaving 10 bases between them. This CDR3 contains 15 residues. For the CDR3, the DNA is TGTGCCAGTAGTTACAGGACCCCGAACACCGGGGAGCTGTTTTTT. Its protein is CASSYRTPNTGELFF.

In DNA form, the CDR3 reads TGTGCCAGTAGTATGGTTCAGGGTCCCCAGCATTTT. Its translation is CASSMVQGPQHF. The gene calls are TRBV19 and TRBJ1-5, with D tentatively TRBD1 (5 bases). V dropped 3 bases and J dropped 10 bases, with 10 bases sitting between them. CDR3 size: 12 residues. Germline V lookup: CDR1 LNHDA, CDR2 SQIVND (reference sequence).

CDR3 bases: TGTGCCAGCTCACCACGGGAGGCAGGTTATGAAAAACTGTTTTTT. Its protein is CASSPREAGYEKLFF. The chain links TRBV18 to TRBJ1-4; D uncertain. CDR3 length: 15 residues. Germline loops: CDR1 KGHSH, CDR2 LQKENI. V shed 1 base and J shed 6 bases, with 12 bases lying between them.

This chain connects TRBV19 to TRBJ2-7, with TRBD2 identical over 7 bases. This CDR3 contains 15 residues. Looked up from germline, CDR1 is LNHDA and CDR2 is SQIVND (reference sequence). J gave up 3 bases and V 3 bases, and 8 bases lay outside the gene matches. CDR3 sequence (DNA): TGTGCCAGTAGTATGGGAGGGGCCGCTATCTACGAGCAGTACTTC. Protein: CASSMGGAAIYEQYF.

The chain employs TRBV29-1 and TRBJ1-5; 7 nucleotides match TRBD1. V shed 6 bases and J 6 bases; nucleotides not matched to a gene: 8. Germline CDR1 reads SQVTM; CDR2 reads ANQGSEA. The CDR3 has 13 residues. The CDR3 reads CSVGGQAGQPQHF. The CDR3 region has the DNA TGCAGCGTCGGCGGACAGGCGGGTCAGCCCCAGCATTTT.

The chain joins TRBV11-2 to TRBJ1-2; D is possibly TRBD1 (5 bases). The germline gives CDR1 SGHAT, CDR2 FQNNGV. The CDR3 contains 15 residues. V was trimmed by 1 base and J by 4 bases, leaving 13 bases between them. CDR3 nucleotide sequence: TGTGCCAGCAGCTTAGTAGGTGGAGGGGCCTATGGCTACACCTTC. This codes for CASSLVGGGAYGYTF.